This passage covers 21 T cell receptor beta chains from one sample sequenced in a study of T-cell reconstitution after alpha-beta-depleted transplantation in children. Unique molecular identifiers were built into the TCRbeta library. Via MiXCR, TCRdb re-called the PCR reads, giving one row per CDR3 protein. The sample has 800,000 to 1,000,000 distinct CDR3 sequences, roughly 29% seen once. The sequencing here drew on PBMCs, mostly from graft donor cells, taken 360 days after TCRalphabeta/CD19-depleted stem cell transplant. The receptors derive from a boy under two years old who had a stem cell transplant for SCID, so the T cells may come from the graft donor.

The rearrangement joins TRBV12-3 or TRBV12-4 to TRBJ2-1; TRBD1 aligns across 9 bases. Trimming at V came to 10 bases and at J to 3 bases, leaving 10 bases not matched to a gene. The CDR3 totals 15 residues. The CDR3 is CATRAGTGYYNEQFF. The CDR3 DNA reads TGTGCCACCAGGGCCGGGACAGGGTACTACAATGAGCAGTTCTTC.

This clonotype was detected only once. The rearrangement joins TRBV3-1 to TRBJ2-7, with unresolved D. CDR1 is LGHDT and CDR2 is YNNKEL in the germline V gene (reference sequence). The CDR3 spans 12 residues. V lost 5 bases and J lost 6, with 11 bases in between. The CDR3 is CASSTGLGEQYF. For the CDR3, the DNA is TGTGCCAGCAGCACGGGTCTCGGCGAGCAGTACTTC.

V gene TRBV11-2 combines with J gene TRBJ1-4; D is unresolved. V dropped 3 bases and J dropped 5 bases, with 7 bases sitting between them. This CDR3 region has 13 residues. Germline lookup yields CDR1 SGHAT and CDR2 FQNNGV. The CDR3 region is CASSFGGNEKLFF. CDR3 nucleotides: TGTGCCAGCAGCTTCGGTGGGAATGAAAAACTGTTTTTT.

This clonotype was observed a handful of times. The J gene is TRBJ2-7, the V gene TRBV6-5, with D perhaps matching TRBD1 (5 bases). V lost 0 bases to trimming and J lost 6 bases, with 15 bases between them. The CDR3 covers 15 residues. The germline gives CDR1 MNHEY, CDR2 SVGAGI. The CDR3 DNA sequence: TGTGCCAGCAGTTACTCGGGGTCAGGGTCGGGCGAGCAGTACTTC. Translated, it gives CASSYSGSGSGEQYF.

V and J are TRBV10-3 and TRBJ2-1, with D possibly TRBD1 on 7 matching bases. V lost 10 bases and J lost 4, with 17 bases in between. The CDR3 spans 14 residues. The germline V gene encodes CDR1 ENHRY and CDR2 SYGVKD. The CDR3 loop is CATLGGTVYNEQFF. Here the CDR3 DNA reads TGTGCCACTCTTGGCGGGACAGTATACAATGAGCAGTTCTTC.

The gene calls are TRBV27 and TRBJ2-5; D gene unclear. The CDR3 totals 14 residues. With 0 bases removed from V and 5 bases from J, the gap between germline ends came to 10 bases. Germline V gives CDR1 MNHEY, CDR2 SMNVEV (reference sequence). The CDR3 DNA follows: TGTGCCAGCAGTTTATCTGGCCCCGCGGAGACCCAGTACTTC. This translates into CASSLSGPAETQYF.

The sample holds a few counts of this clonotype. This chain uses TRBV28 with TRBJ1-5, with 9 positions matching TRBD1. Per germline, CDR1 MDHEN and CDR2 SYDVKM. Trimming removed 5 bases from V and 6 bases from J; junction bases left unmatched: 8. The CDR3 extends over 15 amino acids. CDR3 in DNA: TGTGCCAGCAGTCTACTCACAGGGGGCGTTCAGCCCCAGCATTTT. This translates into CASSLLTGGVQPQHF.

CDR3 amino acids: CSARDPGLAGGYEQFF. As DNA, the CDR3 is TGCAGTGCTAGAGATCCCGGACTAGCGGGGGGTTATGAGCAGTTCTTC. This chain connects TRBV20-1 to TRBJ2-1; TRBD2 aligns across 14 bases. Germline lookup yields CDR1 DFQATT and CDR2 SNEGSKA (reference sequence). The V and J ends lost 0 bases and 8 bases, in that order; junction bases with no gene match: 6. The CDR3 has 16 amino acids.

This chain's CDR3 is CASSPKVNEQFF. In DNA, the CDR3 is TGTGCCAGCTCACCAAAGGTGAATGAGCAGTTCTTC. The genes are TRBV18 and TRBJ2-1; D is unclear. The CDR3 is made up of 12 amino acids. Deletions cut 2 bases from V and 7 bases from J, with 6 bases between. Germline V gives CDR1 KGHSH, CDR2 LQKENI.

This chain joins TRBV12-3 or TRBV12-4 and TRBJ2-5, with D perhaps matching TRBD1 (5 bases). Between the trimmed V and J ends, which lost 2 bases and 2 bases, there was a span of 12 bases. The CDR3 is made up of 15 amino acids. DNA for the CDR3: TGTGCCAGCAGTTTAAGGGGCAGTCAACAAGAGACCCAGTACTTC. It specifies CASSLRGSQQETQYF.

The V call is TRBV7-9, the J call TRBJ1-2; 9 bases are shared with TRBD1. The V gene end was trimmed by 5 bases and the J gene end by 8 bases; junction bases not matched to a gene: 12. Germline V gives CDR1 SEHNR, CDR2 FQNEAQ (reference sequence). The CDR3 length is 15 residues. The CDR3 loop reads CASSIRDRARTGYTF. In DNA, the CDR3 is TGTGCCAGCAGCATAAGGGACAGGGCCCGTACCGGCTACACCTTC. Looking up the rest from reference TRBV7-9 and TRBJ1-2 gives the full variable domain: DTGVSQNPRHKITKRGQNVTFRCDPISEHNRLYWYRQTLGQGPEFLTYFQNEAQLEKSRLLSDRFSAERPKGSFSTLEIQRTEQGDSAMYLCASSIRDRARTGYTFGSGTRLTVV.

The V gene is TRBV4-1, the J gene TRBJ1-2; D call uncertain. The CDR3 extends over 16 amino acids. The V gene lost 1 base and the J gene lost 2 bases, with 14 bases spanning the gap. Germline CDR1 and CDR2: MGHRA and YSYEKL. In DNA, the CDR3 is TGCGCCAGCAGCCAAGTGGCCAGGAACCCGAACTATGGCTACACCTTC. It codes for CASSQVARNPNYGYTF.

The chain links TRBV20-1 to TRBJ1-5, with a tentative D call TRBD1 (6 bases). CDR3 length: 14 amino acids. The V end was cut by 6 bases, the J end by 3 bases, with 15 bases between. Germline assignment: CDR1 DFQATT and CDR2 SNEGSKA (reference sequence). The CDR3 protein is CSAVSTGPNQPQHF. The CDR3 DNA sequence: TGCAGTGCGGTGTCGACAGGACCCAATCAGCCCCAGCATTTT.

This rearrangement joins TRBV7-2 to TRBJ2-1; 8 positions agree with TRBD2. Trimming removed 1 base from V and 6 bases from J; junction bases left unmatched: 11. This CDR3 spans 17 amino acids. Germline V gene lookup returns CDR1 SGHTA and CDR2 FQGNSA. The CDR3 here is CASSLGGTRPHGNEQFF. The CDR3 region has the DNA TGTGCCAGCAGCTTAGGGGGGACTAGGCCCCACGGCAATGAGCAGTTCTTC.

This clonotype was picked up a small number of times. The genes are TRBV15 and TRBJ2-3, with D perhaps matching TRBD1 (6 bases). Germline loops: CDR1 LNHNV, CDR2 YYDKDF (reference sequence). This CDR3 is built from 16 residues. V dropped 0 bases and J dropped 3 bases, with 13 bases sitting between them. CDR3: CATSRDPGQLTDTQYF. In nucleotides, the CDR3 is TGTGCCACCAGCAGAGATCCAGGACAGTTGACAGATACGCAGTATTTT.

A few counts support this clonotype. The V call is TRBV12-3 or TRBV12-4, the J call TRBJ2-2; D is undetermined. The CDR3 totals 15 residues. Trimming removed 3 bases from V and 6 bases from J, with 14 bases in between. The CDR3 is CASSFEKQDAGELFF. Written as DNA, the CDR3 is TGTGCCAGCAGTTTCGAGAAGCAGGACGCCGGGGAGCTGTTTTTT.

This rearrangement joins TRBV12-3 or TRBV12-4 to TRBJ2-2; TRBD2 matches 8 bases. This CDR3 is built from 17 residues. V lost 1 base, J lost 1 base, and 5 bases stayed unmatched. Here the CDR3 reads CASSLGVLAVNTGELFF. As DNA, the CDR3 is TGTGCCAGCAGTTTAGGGGTACTAGCGGTGAACACCGGGGAGCTGTTTTTT.

The CDR3 DNA follows: TGTGCCAGCAGCCCCGACCGGGGAGGAGGAGAGACCCAGTACTTC. It is translated as CASSPDRGGGETQYF. This chain uses TRBV27 with TRBJ2-5; the D gene is possibly TRBD2 (6 bases). Germline CDR1 reads MNHEY; CDR2 reads SMNVEV (reference sequence). The CDR3 is 15 residues long. The V and J ends lost 6 bases and 4 bases respectively, with 18 bases between them.

This sequence joins TRBV2 and TRBJ2-7; 9 nucleotides line up with TRBD1. Germline assignment: CDR1 SNHLY and CDR2 FYNNEI. Trimming at V came to 4 bases and at J to 3 bases, leaving 10 bases not matched to a gene. This CDR3 has 16 residues. The CDR3 spells CASSVIPGQGNYEQYF. CDR3 DNA: TGTGCCAGCAGTGTCATACCGGGACAGGGTAACTACGAGCAGTACTTC. Variable domain in full (rest from reference TRBV2 and TRBJ2-7): EPEVTQTPSHQVTQMGQEVILRCVPISNHLYFYWYRQILGQKVEFLVSFYNNEISEKSEIFDDQFSVERPDGSNFTLKIRSTKLEDSAMYFCASSVIPGQGNYEQYFGPGTRLTVT.

The V gene is TRBV10-3, the J gene TRBJ1-5, with no clear D. Germline V gives CDR1 ENHRY, CDR2 SYGVKD. This CDR3 is built from 12 residues. V lost 8 bases, J lost 1 base, and 6 bases lay in between. This CDR3 is CAIQDSNQPQHF. The DNA of the CDR3 is TGTGCCATCCAGGACAGCAATCAGCCCCAGCATTTT.

V usage is TRBV20-1 and J usage is TRBJ2-5; D ambiguous. Germline CDR1 and CDR2: DFQATT and SNEGSKA (reference sequence). V lost 0 bases to trimming and J lost 1 base, with 6 bases between them. CDR3 length equals 13 residues. In DNA form, the CDR3 reads TGCAGTGCTAGAGAGGTCCTCCAAGAGACCCAGTACTTC. It codes for CSAREVLQETQYF.